This T cell receptor beta chain was obtained from a study of T cell responses to AZD1222 COVID-19 vaccine. Study at large: Pooled together were second doses at about 4 or about 12 weeks.

Data came from immunoSEQ multiplex PCR; TCRdb stores just in-frame clones and leaves some out. Of roughly 150,000 clones listed, nearly 95% are singletons. Study-wide results and limits: Receipt of two AZD1222 doses was followed by a rise in Spike-specific TCR breadth and depth. Reports indicate that nearly half of spike-specific TCRs are directed at unmutated variant regions. Donor demographics were predominantly white British with a female majority; clonal diversity may be underestimated.

The CDR3 is 16 residues long. Trimming at V came to 0 bases and at J to 5 bases, leaving 9 bases not matched to a gene. The germline V gene encodes CDR1 SGHRS and CDR2 YFSETQ. This clone was recorded only once. Its cognate antigen is unknown. This clonotype originated in an adult in good health. The chain has TRBV5-1 and TRBJ2-5; 8 bases line up with TRBD2. The sequencing used peripheral blood, collected on day 0 of AZD1222 vaccination. CDR3 DNA sequence: TGCGCCAGCAGCTTGGTTCTAGCGGGCGTAGGGGAGACCCAGTACTTC. This gives the protein CASSLVLAGVGETQYF. The entire variable domain, with the rest obtained from reference TRBV5-1 and TRBJ2-5, is as follows: KAGVTQTPRYLIKTRGQQVTLSCSPISGHRSVSWYQQTPGQGLQFLFEYFSETQRNKGNFPGRFSGRQFSNSRSEMNVSTLELGDSALYLCASSLVLAGVGETQYFGPGTRLLVL.